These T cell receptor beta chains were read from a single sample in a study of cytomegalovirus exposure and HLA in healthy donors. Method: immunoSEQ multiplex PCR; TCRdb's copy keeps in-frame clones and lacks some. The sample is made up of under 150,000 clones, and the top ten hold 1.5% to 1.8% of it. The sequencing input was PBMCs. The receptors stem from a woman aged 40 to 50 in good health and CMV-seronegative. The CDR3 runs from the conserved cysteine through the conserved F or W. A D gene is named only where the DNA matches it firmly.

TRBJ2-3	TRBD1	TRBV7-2	TGTGCCAGCAGCTTGGGGATGACAGGGAACACAGATACGCAGTATTTT	CASSLGMTGNTDTQYF
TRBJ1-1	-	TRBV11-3	TGTGCCAGCAGCTCAGGGTTTGGGGCTGAAGCTTTCTTT	CASSSGFGAEAFF
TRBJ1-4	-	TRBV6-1	TGTGCCAGCAGTGTGTGGGGGGGCGGCGAAAAACTGTTTTTT	CASSVWGGGEKLFF
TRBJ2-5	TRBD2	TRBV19	TGTGCCAGTAGTATAACAGCGGGGGAGCTTGAGACCCAGTACTTC	CASSITAGELETQYF
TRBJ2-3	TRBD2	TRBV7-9	TGTGCCAGCAGTCCTAGCGGGAGCACAGATACGCAGTATTTT	CASSPSGSTDTQYF
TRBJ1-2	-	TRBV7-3	TGTGCCAGCAGCTTAACGGGTCCGGGGGACTATGGCTACACCTTC	CASSLTGPGDYGYTF
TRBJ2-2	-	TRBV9	TGTGCCAGCAGCGGCGGGGCTACCAACACCGGGGAGCTGTTTTTT	CASSGGATNTGELFF
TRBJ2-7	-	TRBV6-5	TGTGCCAGCAGTTACAGGGGGGGGTCGGCCTACGAGCAGTACTTC	CASSYRGGSAYEQYF
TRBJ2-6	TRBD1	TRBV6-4	TGTGCCAGCAGTGACACCGGGACAGCCTCTGGGGCCAACGTCCTGACTTTC	CASSDTGTASGANVLTF
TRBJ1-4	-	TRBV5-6	TGTGCCAGCAGCACTGGACTCGCTAATGAAAAACTGTTTTTT	CASSTGLANEKLFF
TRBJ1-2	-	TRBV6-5	TGTGCCAGCAGTTACCGGACAGAACTTTATGGCTACACCTTC	CASSYRTELYGYTF
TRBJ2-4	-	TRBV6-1	TGTGCCAGCAGTGCTAGGACATTGAGCTTACAAAACATTCAGTACTTC	CASSARTLSLQNIQYF
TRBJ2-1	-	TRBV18	TGTGCCAGCTCACCGGCCAGGGAGCAGTTCTTC	CASSPAREQFF
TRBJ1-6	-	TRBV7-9	TGTGCCAGCAGCTTAGTGAGAGGGGGCTCCTATAATTCACCCCTCCACTTT	CASSLVRGGSYNSPLHF
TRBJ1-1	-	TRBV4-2	TGTGCCAGCAGCCAACAGGAAAACACTGAAGCTTTCTTT	CASSQQENTEAFF
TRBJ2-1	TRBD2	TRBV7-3	TGTGCCAGCAGCTTAGAGCGGGGGGTATACAATGAGCAGTTCTTC	CASSLERGVYNEQFF
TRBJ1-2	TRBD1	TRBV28	TGTGCCAGCAGTTTCCATAAGGGACAGGGTCGAGGTGGCTACACCTTC	CASSFHKGQGRGGYTF
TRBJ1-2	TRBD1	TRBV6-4	TGTGCCAGCAGACCCGGAGGGGGCTTCTATGGCTACACCTTC	CASRPGGGFYGYTF
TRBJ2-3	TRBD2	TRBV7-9	TGTGCCAGCAGCCTAGCGGGGGGGCAGGCAGATACGCAGTATTTT	CASSLAGGQADTQYF
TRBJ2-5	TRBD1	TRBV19	TGTGCCAGTAGCCCCCCTGGACAGGTCCAAGAGACCCAGTACTTC	CASSPPGQVQETQYF
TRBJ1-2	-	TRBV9	TGTGCCAGCAGCGTAGATTCAGGGGCAGCCTATGGCTACACCTTC	CASSVDSGAAYGYTF
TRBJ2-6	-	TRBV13	TGTGCCAGCAGCTCTCGGGACTCAGGGGGGGCCAACGTCCTGACTTTC	CASSSRDSGGANVLTF
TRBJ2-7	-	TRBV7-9	TGTGCCAGCAGCCCCTTCATGACGGGATGGGGAAGGGACGAGCAGTACTTC	CASSPFMTGWGRDEQYF
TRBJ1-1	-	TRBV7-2	TGTGCCAGCAGCCCCAGAATGAACACTGAAGCTTTCTTT	CASSPRMNTEAFF
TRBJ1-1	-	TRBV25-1	TGTGCCAGCAGTGAACCGCCTCAGCGAGCTTTCTTT	CASSEPPQRAFF
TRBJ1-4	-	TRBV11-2	TGTGCCAGCAGCTTAGGTCTCCTTAATGAAAAACTGTTTTTT	CASSLGLLNEKLFF
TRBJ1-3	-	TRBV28	TGTGCCAGCAGTTTAAGATCCCCGGGGGGAAACACCATATATTTT	CASSLRSPGGNTIYF
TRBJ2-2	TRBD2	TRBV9	TGTGCCAGCAGCTCGAAACGGGGGGCGAACACCGGGGAGCTGTTTTTT	CASSSKRGANTGELFF
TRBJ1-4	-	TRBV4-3	TGCGCCAGCAGCCAAGATACGGGGCGGGGTGAAAAACTGTTTTTT	CASSQDTGRGEKLFF
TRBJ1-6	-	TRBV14	TGTGCCAGCAGCCAAGACAGGGTTTTTGATTCACCCCTCCACTTT	CASSQDRVFDSPLHF
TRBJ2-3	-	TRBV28	TGTGCCAGCAGTTTACATGCAGATACGCAGTATTTT	CASSLHADTQYF
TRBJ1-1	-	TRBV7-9	TGTGCCAGCAGCTTAGCAGGGGAAAGGAAAGCTTTCTTT	CASSLAGERKAFF
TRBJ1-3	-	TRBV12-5	TGTGCTAGTGGTTGGAGTGAAGTGGACACCATATATTTT	CASGWSEVDTIYF
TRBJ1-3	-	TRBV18	TGTGCCAGCTCACCACGTGGAGACACCATATATTTT	CASSPRGDTIYF
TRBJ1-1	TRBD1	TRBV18	TGTGCCAGCTCAGAGGGACAGGTGGGTACTGAAGCTTTCTTT	CASSEGQVGTEAFF
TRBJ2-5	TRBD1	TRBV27	TGTGCCAGCAGTTTATTGCCAGGGGGAGAGACCCAGTACTTC	CASSLLPGGETQYF
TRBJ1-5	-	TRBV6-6	TGTGCCAGCAGTTACTCCAACCCGGATAGCAATCGGCATTTT	CASSYSNPDSNRHF
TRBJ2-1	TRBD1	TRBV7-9	TGTGCCAGCAGCGAACTCCGGGACAGGGGGCGTAATGAGCAGTTCTTC	CASSELRDRGRNEQFF
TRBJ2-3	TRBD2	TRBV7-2	TGTGCCAGCAGCTTGAATCGGGGGGGCAGGGATACGCAGTATTTT	CASSLNRGGRDTQYF
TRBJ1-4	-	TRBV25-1	TGTGCCAGCAGTGACTGGCTTCGGGGGGATGAAAAACTGTTTTTT	CASSDWLRGDEKLFF
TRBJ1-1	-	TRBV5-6	TGTGCCAGCAGCTTGGGGCCTGAAGCTTTCTTT	CASSLGPEAFF
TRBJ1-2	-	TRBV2	TGTGCCAGCAACTCCAGACAACCTGGAGGCTACACCTTC	CASNSRQPGGYTF
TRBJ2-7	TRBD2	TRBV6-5	TGTGCCAGCAGTTACAGCGGGGGGGCGGGGGAGCAGTACTTC	CASSYSGGAGEQYF
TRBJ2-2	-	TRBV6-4	TGTGCCAGCAGTGTAGAAGGAGGGAACACCGGGGAGCTGTTTTTT	CASSVEGGNTGELFF
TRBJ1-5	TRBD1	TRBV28	TGTGCCAGCAGTTTCCTGACACCAGGGGGTAGCAATCAGCCCCAGCATTTT	CASSFLTPGGSNQPQHF
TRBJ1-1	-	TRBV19	TGTGCCAGTAGTATAGGCGGGGTAAGCACTGAAGCTTTCTTT	CASSIGGVSTEAFF
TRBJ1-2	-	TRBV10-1	TGCGCAGCACTACTCCGAGGGCCCCACTATGGCTACACCTTC	CAALLRGPHYGYTF
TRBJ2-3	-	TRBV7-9	TGTGCCAGCAGCTTAGAAGGGGATAGCACAGATACGCAGTATTTT	CASSLEGDSTDTQYF
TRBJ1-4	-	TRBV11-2	TGTGCCAGCAGCTCCTCTCAGGAAAAACTGTTTTTT	CASSSSQEKLFF
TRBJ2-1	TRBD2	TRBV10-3	TGTGCCATCAGATTTGGCGGGGGAGACAATGAGCAGTTCTTC	CAIRFGGGDNEQFF
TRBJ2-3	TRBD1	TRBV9	TGTGCCAGCAGCCCAACCCGGACAGGGGTAAGCACAGATACGCAGTATTTT	CASSPTRTGVSTDTQYF
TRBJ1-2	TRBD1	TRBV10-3	TGTGCCATCAGGGGACAGGGTGAGGGCTACACCTTC	CAIRGQGEGYTF
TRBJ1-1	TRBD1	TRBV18	TGTGCCAGCTCAGACGACAGGGTGTTGAACACTGAAGCTTTCTTT	CASSDDRVLNTEAFF
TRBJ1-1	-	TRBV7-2	TGTGCCAGCAGCTCTATGACAGGTTACACTGAAGCTTTCTTT	CASSSMTGYTEAFF
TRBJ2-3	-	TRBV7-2	TGTGCCAGCAGCCCCCTGACAGGCTCAGATACGCAGTATTTT	CASSPLTGSDTQYF
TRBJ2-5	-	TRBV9	TGTGCCAGCAGCTTCGCGGGCGCCGGACAAGAGACCCAGTACTTC	CASSFAGAGQETQYF
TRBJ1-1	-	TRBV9	TGTGCCAGCAGCGTAGCAACAGGAATGAACACTGAAGCTTTCTTT	CASSVATGMNTEAFF